This T cell receptor beta chain comes out of a study of cytomegalovirus exposure and HLA in healthy donors. Study observations and caveats: The study designated over 150 TCR beta chains cytomegalovirus-associated. There were some public TCRs occurring in many donors, but most TCR sequences were rare.

CDR1 is SGDLS, CDR2 YYNGEE, per germline. Trimming removed 3 bases from V and 4 bases from J; junction bases left unmatched: 6. There are 14 residues in the CDR3. Method: immunoSEQ multiplex PCR; TCRdb's copy keeps in-frame clones and lacks some. The table shows about 120,000 clones, with about 85% occurring only once. Of note for this clone: What it binds is unknown.

This chain joins TRBV9 and TRBJ2-5, with TRBD1 matching over 7 bases. This receptor was obtained from a woman in her twenties or thirties in good health and CMV-seronegative. Sequenced material: PBMCs. DNA for the CDR3: TGTGCCAGCAGCGCCGGGACAGTTCGAGAGACCCAGTACTTC. It codes for CASSAGTVRETQYF.